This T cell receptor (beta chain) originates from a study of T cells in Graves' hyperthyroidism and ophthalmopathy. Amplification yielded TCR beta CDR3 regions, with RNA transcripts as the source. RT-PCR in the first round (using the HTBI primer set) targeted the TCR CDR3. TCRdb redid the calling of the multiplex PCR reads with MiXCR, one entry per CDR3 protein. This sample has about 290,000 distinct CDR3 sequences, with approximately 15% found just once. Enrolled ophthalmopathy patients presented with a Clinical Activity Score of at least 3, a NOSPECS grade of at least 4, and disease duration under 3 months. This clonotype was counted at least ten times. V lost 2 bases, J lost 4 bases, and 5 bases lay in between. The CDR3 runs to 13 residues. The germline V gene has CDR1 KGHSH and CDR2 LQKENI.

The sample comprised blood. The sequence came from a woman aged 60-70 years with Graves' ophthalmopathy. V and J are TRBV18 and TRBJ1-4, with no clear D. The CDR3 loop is CASSPGLNEKLFF. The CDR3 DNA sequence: TGTGCCAGCTCACCAGGGCTTAATGAAAAACTGTTTTTT.